Listed below are T cell receptor beta chains from one sample, sequenced in a study of T cell responses to AZD1222 COVID-19 vaccine. Profiled with immunoSEQ multiplex PCR; TCRdb holds only in-frame clones, not every one. The sample consists of 86,000 or so clones, approximately 89% of them appearing once. Material: peripheral blood, obtained on day 0 of AZD1222 vaccination. Receptors originate from an adult in good health. The CDR3 runs from the conserved cysteine through the conserved F or W. A D gene is named only where the DNA matches it firmly. Rows give clone size only sometimes, using once, few, many, or a class for an expanded clone.

V,J,size,D,CDR3,DNA
TRBV3-1/TRBV3-2,TRBJ2-7,NA,TRBD2,CASSQETSGYYEQYF,TGTGCCAGCAGCCAAGAGACTAGCGGTTACTACGAGCAGTACTTC
TRBV5-4,TRBJ2-3,NA,NA,CASSPTRTSTDTQYF,TGTGCCAGCAGCCCGACTCGAACTAGCACAGATACGCAGTATTTT
TRBV24-1,TRBJ2-1,NA,TRBD2,CATSASGRYNEQFF,TGTGCCACCAGTGCTAGCGGGAGATACAATGAGCAGTTCTTC
TRBV4-3,TRBJ1-5,NA,NA,CASSQGANQPQHF,TGCGCCAGCAGCCAAGGGGCCAATCAGCCCCAGCATTTT
TRBV6-4,TRBJ1-1,NA,NA,CASTRDPGGYTEAFF,TGTGCCAGCACGCGGGACCCTGGGGGCTACACTGAAGCTTTCTTT
TRBV30,TRBJ2-1,NA,TRBD2,CAWSDHGRSGQFF,TGTGCCTGGAGTGACCACGGGAGGAGTGGGCAGTTCTTC
TRBV9,TRBJ2-1,NA,TRBD1,CASSAGQGSYNEQFF,TGTGCCAGCAGCGCCGGACAGGGATCCTACAATGAGCAGTTCTTC
TRBV5-6,TRBJ1-6,few,NA,CASSQGQKDSPLHF,TGTGCCAGCAGCCAAGGACAGAAAGATTCACCCCTCCACTTT
TRBV5-1,TRBJ2-5,NA,TRBD1,CASSLGVRDSQETQYF,TGCGCCAGCAGCTTGGGTGTTCGGGACAGCCAAGAGACCCAGTACTTC
TRBV29-1,TRBJ2-1,NA,NA,CSAVGDNEQFF,TGCAGCGCTGTGGGGGACAATGAGCAGTTCTTC
TRBV2,TRBJ2-7,NA,TRBD2,CASSESSGGLGEQYF,TGTGCCAGCAGTGAATCCAGCGGGGGCCTCGGCGAGCAGTACTTC
TRBV27,TRBJ2-2,NA,NA,CASRKTGGLITGELFF,TGTGCCAGCAGGAAAACAGGGGGACTAATCACCGGGGAGCTGTTTTTT
TRBV6-2/TRBV6-3,TRBJ2-7,NA,NA,CASSYTDSYEQYF,TGTGCCAGCAGTTACACAGATTCCTACGAGCAGTACTTC
TRBV21-1,TRBJ1-1,NA,NA,CASSWDRRKGSTEAFF,TGTGCCAGCAGTTGGGACCGCCGGAAGGGAAGCACTGAAGCTTTCTTT
TRBV15,TRBJ2-1,NA,TRBD2,CATSRDPRGGEQFF,TGTGCCACCAGCAGAGATCCTCGGGGGGGTGAGCAGTTCTTC
TRBV12-3/TRBV12-4,TRBJ2-1,NA,NA,CASSQTNEQFF,TGTGCCAGCAGTCAAACGAATGAGCAGTTCTTC
TRBV5-4,TRBJ2-5,NA,NA,CASSLPGMGETQYF,TGTGCCAGCAGCTTGCCGGGGATGGGAGAGACCCAGTACTTC
TRBV11-2,TRBJ2-2,once,TRBD1,CASSLGPSGTGGNTGELFF,TGTGCCAGCAGCTTAGGGCCTTCGGGGACAGGGGGGAACACCGGGGAGCTGTTTTTT
TRBV18,TRBJ2-5,NA,NA,CASSLGTGTGETQYF,TGTGCCAGCTCACTTGGCACAGGGACGGGCGAGACCCAGTACTTC
TRBV12-3/TRBV12-4,TRBJ1-2,NA,NA,CASRPTAGGYTF,TGTGCCAGCAGACCAACCGCTGGGGGCTACACCTTC
TRBV6-6,TRBJ2-3,NA,TRBD2,CASSHGTSGGLTDTQYF,TGTGCCAGCAGTCACGGGACTAGCGGGGGCCTCACAGATACGCAGTATTTT
TRBV6-5,TRBJ1-2,NA,TRBD1,CASRQGNYGYTF,TGTGCCAGCAGACAGGGGAACTATGGCTACACCTTC
TRBV6-5,TRBJ1-2,NA,TRBD1,CASVDRGQGDGYTF,TGTGCCAGCGTAGATAGGGGACAGGGGGATGGCTACACCTTC
TRBV6-2/TRBV6-3,TRBJ2-1,NA,TRBD2,CASSSRRGGSYNEQFF,TGTGCCAGCAGTTCCCGGCGGGGGGGCTCCTACAATGAGCAGTTCTTC
TRBV10-3,TRBJ1-2,NA,TRBD1,CAISETGGPYGYTF,TGTGCCATCAGTGAGACAGGGGGGCCTTATGGCTACACCTTC
TRBV11-2,TRBJ1-5,NA,NA,CASSLGQNQPQHF,TGTGCCAGCAGCTTAGGGCAAAATCAGCCCCAGCATTTT
TRBV10-1,TRBJ2-1,once,NA,CASSERRGAFYNEQFF,TGCGCCAGCAGTGAGCGGCGGGGAGCGTTCTACAATGAGCAGTTCTTC
TRBV4-1,TRBJ1-4,NA,TRBD1,CASSPIQGAQGEKLFF,TGCGCCAGCAGCCCGATCCAGGGGGCGCAAGGTGAAAAACTGTTTTTT
TRBV3-1/TRBV3-2,TRBJ2-1,NA,NA,CASSLANEQFF,TGTGCCAGCAGCCTGGCGAATGAGCAGTTCTTC
TRBV27,TRBJ2-3,NA,NA,CASSRVRPSSTDTQYF,TGTGCCAGCAGTCGCGTACGGCCATCTAGCACAGATACGCAGTATTTT
TRBV6-5,TRBJ1-5,once,NA,CASSTYERQPQHF,TGTGCCAGCAGTACCTACGAGCGTCAGCCCCAGCATTTT
TRBV12-5,TRBJ2-2,NA,NA,CASGWRTTGELFF,TGTGCTAGTGGTTGGCGGACAACCGGGGAGCTGTTTTTT
TRBV5-6,TRBJ1-2,NA,NA,CASSQGSNYGYTF,TGTGCCAGCAGCCAGGGGAGTAACTATGGCTACACCTTC
TRBV3-1/TRBV3-2,TRBJ2-7,NA,NA,CASSQGGRENEQYF,TGTGCCAGCAGCCAAGGCGGCAGGGAGAACGAGCAGTACTTC
TRBV6-2/TRBV6-3,TRBJ2-7,once,NA,CASSYMGSGPYEQYF,TGTGCCAGCAGTTATATGGGGTCAGGGCCCTACGAGCAGTACTTC
TRBV3-1/TRBV3-2,TRBJ1-2,NA,NA,CASSQVRTSNYGYTF,TGTGCCAGCAGCCAAGTACGGACATCTAACTATGGCTACACCTTC
TRBV7-2,TRBJ1-2,NA,NA,CASSAVTGYGYTF,TGTGCCAGCAGCGCCGTGACAGGCTATGGCTACACCTTC
TRBV30,TRBJ1-5,NA,TRBD1,CAWSGQGTRQPQHF,TGTGCCTGGAGTGGACAGGGTACGCGTCAGCCCCAGCATTTT
TRBV10-2,TRBJ1-4,NA,TRBD1,CASSPGRGRTNEKLFF,TGCGCCAGCTCTCCGGGAAGGGGGCGGACTAATGAAAAACTGTTTTTT
TRBV3-1/TRBV3-2,TRBJ2-1,NA,NA,CASSSRGLFSYNEQFF,TGTGCCAGCAGCTCTCGGGGACTCTTCTCCTACAATGAGCAGTTCTTC
TRBV10-1,TRBJ2-7,NA,NA,CASRGTGEQYF,TGCGCCAGCAGGGGCACGGGCGAGCAGTACTTC
TRBV21-1,TRBJ1-1,NA,NA,CFEGGTAAIQQSEAFF,TGCTTCGAAGGGGGAACAGCTGCCATTCAACAATCTGAAGCTTTCTTT
TRBV3-1/TRBV3-2,TRBJ2-7,NA,NA,CASSQVFAGANSYEQYF,TGTGCCAGCAGCCAAGTCTTTGCGGGGGCCAATTCCTACGAGCAGTACTTC
TRBV2,TRBJ2-7,NA,NA,CASSDDRKAYEQYF,TGTGCCAGCAGTGATGACAGGAAAGCCTACGAGCAGTACTTC
TRBV18,TRBJ1-1,NA,NA,CASSRTDNTEAFF,TGTGCCAGCTCCAGGACAGATAACACTGAAGCTTTCTTT
TRBV4-1,TRBJ2-2,NA,NA,CASSEGAGNTGELFF,TGCGCCAGCAGCGAGGGCGCGGGAAACACCGGGGAGCTGTTTTTT
TRBV7-2,TRBJ2-3,few,TRBD2,CASSLALRLAGGDTQYF,TGTGCCAGCAGCTTAGCGCTGCGACTAGCGGGGGGGGATACGCAGTATTTT